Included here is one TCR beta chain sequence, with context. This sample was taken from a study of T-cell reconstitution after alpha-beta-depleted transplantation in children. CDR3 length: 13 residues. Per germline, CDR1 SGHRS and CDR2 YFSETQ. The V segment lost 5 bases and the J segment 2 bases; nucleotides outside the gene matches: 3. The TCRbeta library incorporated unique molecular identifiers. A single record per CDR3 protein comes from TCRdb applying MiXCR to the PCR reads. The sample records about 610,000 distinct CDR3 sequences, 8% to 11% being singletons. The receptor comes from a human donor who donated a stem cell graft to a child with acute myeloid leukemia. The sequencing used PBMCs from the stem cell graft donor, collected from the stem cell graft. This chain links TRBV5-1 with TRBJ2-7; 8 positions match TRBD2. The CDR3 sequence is CASRVSGTYEQYF. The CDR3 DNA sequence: TGCGCCAGCAGGGTTAGCGGGACCTACGAGCAGTACTTC.